The sequence of this T cell receptor (beta chain) was determined in a study of T cell changes during pregnancy in multiple sclerosis. Some clones are missing from TCRdb's copy, which holds only in-frame ones; the method was immunoSEQ multiplex PCR. The data show 65,000 to 90,000 clones, with roughly 92% seen just once and just under 2% held by the top ten. The sequencing used peripheral blood, collected in the second trimester of pregnancy. This receptor was obtained from a female donor with multiple sclerosis, enrolled in a pregnancy study.

The CDR3 sequence is CSATGTGGYTF. The CDR3 coding sequence is TGCAGTGCAACCGGGACAGGCGGCTACACCTTC. This chain links TRBV20-1 with TRBJ1-2, with 8 nucleotides matching TRBD1. Germline values: CDR1 DFQATT, CDR2 SNEGSKA (reference sequence). The CDR3 extends over 11 amino acids. V gave up 6 bases and J gave up 8 bases; unmatched junction bases: 5.